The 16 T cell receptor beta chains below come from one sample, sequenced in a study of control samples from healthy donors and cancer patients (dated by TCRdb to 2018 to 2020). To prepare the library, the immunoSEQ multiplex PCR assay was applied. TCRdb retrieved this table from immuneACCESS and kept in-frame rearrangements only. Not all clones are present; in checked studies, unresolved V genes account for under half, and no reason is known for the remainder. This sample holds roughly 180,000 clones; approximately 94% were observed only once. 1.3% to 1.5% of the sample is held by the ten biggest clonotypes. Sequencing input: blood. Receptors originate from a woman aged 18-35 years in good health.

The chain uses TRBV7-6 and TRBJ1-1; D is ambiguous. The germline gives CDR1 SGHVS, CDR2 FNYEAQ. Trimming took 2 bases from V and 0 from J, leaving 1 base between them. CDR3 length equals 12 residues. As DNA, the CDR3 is TGTGCCAGCAGCTTAATGAACACTGAAGCTTTCTTT. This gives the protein CASSLMNTEAFF. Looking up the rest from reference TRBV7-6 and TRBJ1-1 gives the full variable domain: GAGVSQSPRYKVTKRGQDVALRCDPISGHVSLYWYRQALGQGPEFLTYFNYEAQQDKSGLPNDRFSAERPEGSISTLTIQRTEQRDSAMYRCASSLMNTEAFFGQGTRLTVV.

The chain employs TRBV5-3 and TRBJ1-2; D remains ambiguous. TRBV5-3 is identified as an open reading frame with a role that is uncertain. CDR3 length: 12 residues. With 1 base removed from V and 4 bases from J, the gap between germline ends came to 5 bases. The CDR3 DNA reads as TGTGCCAGAAGCTTGCCGGGCTATGGCTACACCTTC. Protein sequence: CARSLPGYGYTF.

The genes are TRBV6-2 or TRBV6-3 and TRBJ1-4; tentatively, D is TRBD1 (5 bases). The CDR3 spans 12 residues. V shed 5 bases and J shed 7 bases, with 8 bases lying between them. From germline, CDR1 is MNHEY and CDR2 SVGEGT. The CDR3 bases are TGTGCCAGCAGTGGGGCGGTTGAAAAACTGTTTTTT. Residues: CASSGAVEKLFF.

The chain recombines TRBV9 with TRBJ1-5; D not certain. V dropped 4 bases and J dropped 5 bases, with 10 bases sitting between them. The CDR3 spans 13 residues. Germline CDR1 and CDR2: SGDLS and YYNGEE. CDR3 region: CASSRGPDQPQHF. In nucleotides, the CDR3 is TGTGCCAGCAGCCGTGGACCCGATCAGCCCCAGCATTTT. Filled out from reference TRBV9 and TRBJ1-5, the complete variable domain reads DSGVTQTPKHLITATGQRVTLRCSPRSGDLSVYWYQQSLDQGLQFLIQYYNGEERAKGNILERFSAQQFPDLHSELNLSSLELGDSALYFCASSRGPDQPQHFGDGTRLSIL.

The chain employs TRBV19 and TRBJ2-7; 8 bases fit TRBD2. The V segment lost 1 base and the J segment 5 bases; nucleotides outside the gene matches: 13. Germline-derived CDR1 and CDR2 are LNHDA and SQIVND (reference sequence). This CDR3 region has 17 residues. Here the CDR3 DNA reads TGTGCCAGTAGTATAGCGGGGGTCAGCGGGAGTTCAGACGAGCAGTACTTC. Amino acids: CASSIAGVSGSSDEQYF.

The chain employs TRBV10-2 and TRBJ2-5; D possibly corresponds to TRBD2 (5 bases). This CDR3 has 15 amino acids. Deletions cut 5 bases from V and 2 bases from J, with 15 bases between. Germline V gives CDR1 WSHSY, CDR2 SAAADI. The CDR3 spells CASSRLPGKQETQYF. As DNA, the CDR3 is TGCGCCAGCAGTCGATTACCGGGAAAACAAGAGACCCAGTACTTC.

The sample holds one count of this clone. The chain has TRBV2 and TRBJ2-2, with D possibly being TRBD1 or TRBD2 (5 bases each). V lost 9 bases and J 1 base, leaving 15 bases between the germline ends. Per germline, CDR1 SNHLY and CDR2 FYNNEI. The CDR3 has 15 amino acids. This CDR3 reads CARRTGEGNTGELFF. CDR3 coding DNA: TGTGCCAGGAGAACAGGAGAGGGGAACACCGGGGAGCTGTTTTTT.

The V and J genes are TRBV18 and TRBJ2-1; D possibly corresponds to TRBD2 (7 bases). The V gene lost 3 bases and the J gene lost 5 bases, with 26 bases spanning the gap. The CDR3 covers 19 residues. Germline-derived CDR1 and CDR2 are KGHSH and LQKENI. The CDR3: CASSPWVGLGGGLNNEQFF. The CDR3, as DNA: TGTGCCAGCTCACCCTGGGTCGGACTAGGAGGGGGACTGAACAATGAGCAGTTCTTC. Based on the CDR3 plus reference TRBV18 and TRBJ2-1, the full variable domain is NAGVMQNPRHLVRRRGQEARLRCSPMKGHSHVYWYRQLPEEGLKFMVYLQKENIIDESGMPKERFSAEFPKEGPSILRIQQVVRGDSAAYFCASSPWVGLGGGLNNEQFFGPGTRLTVL.

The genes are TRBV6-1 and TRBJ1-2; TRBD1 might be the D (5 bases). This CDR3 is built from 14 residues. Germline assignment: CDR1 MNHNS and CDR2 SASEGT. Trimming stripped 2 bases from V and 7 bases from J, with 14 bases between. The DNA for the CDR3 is TGTGCCAGCAGTGAAATGTGGGAGGGGATTGGCTACACCTTC. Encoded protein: CASSEMWEGIGYTF.

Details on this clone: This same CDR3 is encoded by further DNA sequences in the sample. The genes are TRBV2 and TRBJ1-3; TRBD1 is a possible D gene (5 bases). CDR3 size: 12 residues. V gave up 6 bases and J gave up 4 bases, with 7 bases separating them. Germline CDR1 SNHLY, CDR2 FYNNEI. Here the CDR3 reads CASSRQGNTIYF. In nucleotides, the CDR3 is TGTGCCAGCAGCCGACAGGGAAACACCATATATTTT.

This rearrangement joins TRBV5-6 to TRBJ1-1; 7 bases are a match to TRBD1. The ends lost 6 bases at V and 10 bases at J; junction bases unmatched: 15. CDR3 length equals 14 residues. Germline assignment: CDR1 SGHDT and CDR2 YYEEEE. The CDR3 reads CASIKTGSHSGAFF. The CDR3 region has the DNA TGTGCCAGCATCAAGACAGGGAGTCATTCTGGAGCTTTCTTT.

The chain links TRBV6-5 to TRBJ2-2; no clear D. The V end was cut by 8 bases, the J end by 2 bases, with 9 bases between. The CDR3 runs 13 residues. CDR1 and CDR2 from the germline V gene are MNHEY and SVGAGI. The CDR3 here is CASRYTNTGELFF. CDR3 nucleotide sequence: TGTGCCAGCCGCTACACTAACACCGGGGAGCTGTTTTTT.

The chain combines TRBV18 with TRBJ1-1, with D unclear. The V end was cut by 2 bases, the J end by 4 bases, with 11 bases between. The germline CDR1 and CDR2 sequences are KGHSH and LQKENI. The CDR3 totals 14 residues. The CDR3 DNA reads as TGTGCCAGCTCACCAGGTATAAGTAGCACTGAAGCTTTCTTT. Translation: CASSPGISSTEAFF.

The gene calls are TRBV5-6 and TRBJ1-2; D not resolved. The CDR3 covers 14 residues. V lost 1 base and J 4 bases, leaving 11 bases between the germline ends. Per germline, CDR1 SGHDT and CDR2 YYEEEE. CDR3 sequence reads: CASSLNGRSYGYTF. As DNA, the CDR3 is TGTGCCAGCAGCTTGAATGGACGAAGCTATGGCTACACCTTC.

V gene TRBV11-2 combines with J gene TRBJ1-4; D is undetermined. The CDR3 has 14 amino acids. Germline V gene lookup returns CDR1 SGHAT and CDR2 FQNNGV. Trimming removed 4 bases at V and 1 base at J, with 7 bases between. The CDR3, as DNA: TGTGCCAGCAGCTCGGCCGTAACTAATGAAAAACTGTTTTTT. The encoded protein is CASSSAVTNEKLFF.

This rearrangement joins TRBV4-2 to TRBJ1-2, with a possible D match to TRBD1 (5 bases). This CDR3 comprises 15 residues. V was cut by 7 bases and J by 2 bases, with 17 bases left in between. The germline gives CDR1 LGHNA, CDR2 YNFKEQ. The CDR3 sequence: CASINPGRENYGYTF. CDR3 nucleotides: TGTGCCAGCATAAATCCGGGACGGGAGAACTATGGCTACACCTTC.